The clone carrying this T cell receptor beta chain was seen a handful of times. This sample was taken from a study of blood T cell repertoires in COVID-19. Data came from immunoSEQ multiplex PCR; TCRdb stores just in-frame clones and leaves some out. The data show around 140,000 clones, with around nine tenths seen just once and less than 20% held by the top ten. This CDR3 is built from 16 residues. Germline V CDR1 and CDR2: SEHNR, FQNEAQ (reference sequence). The germline V and J ends were trimmed by 5 bases and 6 bases, with 23 bases remaining between them. Sequenced input: peripheral blood. The receptor was isolated from a man aged 50 to 59 with active or convalescent COVID-19. The chain links TRBV7-9 to TRBJ2-7; perhaps TRBD2 as D (5 bases). CDR3 nucleotide sequence: TGTGCCAGCAGCCAAAGTGGCGAGGGCGCGTTAGTCGAGCAGTACTTC. Translated, it gives CASSQSGEGALVEQYF.